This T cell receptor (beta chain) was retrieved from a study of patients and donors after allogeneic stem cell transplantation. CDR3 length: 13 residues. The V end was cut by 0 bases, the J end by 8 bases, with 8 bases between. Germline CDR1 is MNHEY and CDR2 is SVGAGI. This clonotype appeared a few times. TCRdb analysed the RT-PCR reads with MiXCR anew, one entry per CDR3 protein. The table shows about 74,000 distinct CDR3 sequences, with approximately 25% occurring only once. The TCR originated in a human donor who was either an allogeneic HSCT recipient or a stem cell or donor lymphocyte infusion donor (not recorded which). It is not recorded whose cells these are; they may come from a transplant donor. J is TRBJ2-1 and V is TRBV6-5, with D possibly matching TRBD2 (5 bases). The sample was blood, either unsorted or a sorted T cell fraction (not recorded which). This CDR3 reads CASSYSRGYEQFF. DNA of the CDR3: TGTGCCAGCAGTTACTCGAGAGGGTATGAGCAGTTCTTC.